The text below deals with one T cell receptor beta chain. At one end the junction does not follow the germline gene, possibly because of a read error. This entry belongs to a study of blood T cells in healthy people across ages. Then a second PCR, running roughly 7 to 11 cycles, was carried out with a sample-barcoded 5' primer and a J-beta primer mix. MiXCR, run by TCRdb on the 5' RACE reads, gives a single entry per CDR3 protein. The data show some 1.7 million distinct CDR3 sequences, approximately 28% seen once. The CDR3 has 15 amino acids. Germline V gene sequence: CDR1 SNHLY, CDR2 FYNNEI. The chain uses TRBV2 and TRBJ2-1; no clear D gene. Specimen: blood. This sequence was found in a woman in her 30s in good health. Here the CDR3 DNA reads TGTGCCGGCAGTGAAATGGGTGCGGTTTACAATGAGCAGTTCTTC. Amino acids: CAGSEMGAVYNEQFF.